This TCR beta chain originates from a study of control samples from healthy donors and cancer patients. Profiled with immunoSEQ multiplex PCR; TCRdb holds only in-frame clones, not every one. The sample lists 40,000 or so clones; around 90% were seen once. The sequencing input was PBMCs. This sequence was found in a woman aged 40 to 50 with head and neck cancer.

CDR3 bases: TGTGCCAGCAGCCTCAGGGGAACTAATGAAAAACTGTTTTTT. Translating gives CASSLRGTNEKLFF. V and J are TRBV5-5 and TRBJ1-4, with D possibly TRBD1 on 6 matching bases. CDR1 is SGHKS, CDR2 YYEKEE, per germline (reference sequence). The CDR3 is made up of 14 amino acids. The germline V and J ends were trimmed by 4 bases and 1 base, with 8 bases remaining between them.